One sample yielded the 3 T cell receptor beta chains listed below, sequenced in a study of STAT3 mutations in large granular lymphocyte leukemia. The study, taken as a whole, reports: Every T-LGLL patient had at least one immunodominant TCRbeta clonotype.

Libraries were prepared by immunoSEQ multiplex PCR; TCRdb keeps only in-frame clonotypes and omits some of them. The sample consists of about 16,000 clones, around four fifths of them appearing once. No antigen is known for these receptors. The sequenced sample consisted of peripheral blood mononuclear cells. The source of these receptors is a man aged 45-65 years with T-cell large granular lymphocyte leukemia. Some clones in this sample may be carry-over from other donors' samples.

CDR3 loop: CASSQEEDRGREQYF. As DNA, the CDR3 is TGTGCCAGCAGCCAAGAGGAGGACAGGGGGCGCGAGCAGTACTTC. The genes are TRBV14 and TRBJ2-7; 11 bases map to TRBD1. Germline assignment: CDR1 SGHDN and CDR2 FVKESK. Trimming removed 0 bases from V and 6 bases from J; junction bases left unmatched: 4. The CDR3 covers 15 residues.

The CDR3 spells CASSPGELFF. Here the CDR3 DNA reads TGTGCCAGCAGTCCCGGGGAGCTGTTTTTT. The chain uses TRBV27 and TRBJ2-2; no firm D call. The length of the CDR3 is 10 residues. V lost 5 bases and J 6 bases, leaving 1 base between the germline ends. From germline, CDR1 is MNHEY and CDR2 SMNVEV (reference sequence).

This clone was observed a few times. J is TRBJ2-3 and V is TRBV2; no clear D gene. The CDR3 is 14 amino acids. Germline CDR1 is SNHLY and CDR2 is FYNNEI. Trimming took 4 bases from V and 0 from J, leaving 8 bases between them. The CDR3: CASSVAVSTDTQYF. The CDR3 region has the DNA TGTGCCAGCAGTGTTGCGGTTAGCACAGATACGCAGTATTTT.